This T cell receptor beta chain originates from a study of blood T cell repertoires in COVID-19. The wider study: Samples came from the United States, Italy and Spain, spanning acute and convalescent COVID-19. PBMCs, B-cell-depleted T cells, or T cells provided the cDNA or gDNA that made up the material.

The germline V gene encodes CDR1 SGHRS and CDR2 YFSETQ. There are 13 residues in the CDR3. Authors' data handling: Amplifying reference gene primers gave estimates of nucleated cell counts. The data were produced by immunoSEQ multiplex PCR, yet TCRdb's version contains in-frame clones alone and is incomplete. Clone size and V and J calls were adopted from that table, with D and trimming inferred from the DNA. Among some 87,000 clones listed, under 90% were seen once. Concerning this clone itself: Sequence at one end of the junction differs from germline and may be a read error.

The chain joins TRBV5-1 to TRBJ2-1, with 7 bases fitting TRBD2. The source is a human donor in a cohort sampled during active COVID-19. The sequencing input was peripheral blood. The CDR3 region has the DNA TGCGCCAGCAGCTGGGGGTTGCGGGACTACCGCATCTTC. Residues: CASSWGLRDYRIF.